These 15 T cell receptor beta chains came from one sample sequenced in a study of cytomegalovirus exposure and HLA in healthy donors. Measured with immunoSEQ multiplex PCR; TCRdb has only the in-frame clones, and not every one. The sample yields 200,000 to 250,000 clones, just under 90% seen once. Sequencing was performed on PBMCs. Source of these receptors: a young man in good health and CMV-seronegative.

This clone occurred once. The chain joins TRBV4-3 to TRBJ1-1, with 7 bases matching TRBD1. V was clipped by 0 bases and J by 1 base; unmatched bases: 8. Germline loops: CDR1 LGHNA, CDR2 YSLEER. This CDR3 comprises 17 residues. The CDR3 nucleotides are TGCGCCAGCAGCCAAGATGGTGGGCAGGGGGAGAACACTGAAGCTTTCTTT. Its protein is CASSQDGGQGENTEAFF.

V and J are TRBV27 and TRBJ2-1; tentatively, D is TRBD1 (5 bases). CDR1 and CDR2 from the germline V gene are MNHEY and SMNVEV (reference sequence). V lost 1 base to trimming and J lost 1 base, with 11 bases between them. CDR3 length: 16 amino acids. As DNA, the CDR3 is TGTGCCAGCAGTTTATTGGCAGGGTTGTCCTACAATGAGCAGTTCTTC. This gives the protein CASSLLAGLSYNEQFF.

The chain has TRBV28 and TRBJ2-1, with D perhaps matching TRBD1 (5 bases). Germline loops: CDR1 MDHEN, CDR2 SYDVKM. The V gene lost 6 bases and the J gene lost 6 bases, with 24 bases spanning the gap. The CDR3 covers 17 residues. The CDR3 sequence: CASSRKLYLKRGNEQFF. The CDR3 nucleotides read TGTGCCAGCAGCAGGAAATTATACTTAAAAAGGGGCAATGAGCAGTTCTTC.

The chain recombines TRBV4-2 with TRBJ1-3, with TRBD1 identical over 7 bases. V lost 2 bases to trimming and J lost 3 bases; unmatched junction nucleotides: 4. The CDR3 is 15 residues long. The germline CDR1 and CDR2 sequences are LGHNA and YNFKEQ. CDR3 coding DNA: TGTGCCAGCAGCCAAACGGACAGGAGTGGAAACACCATATATTTT. The encoded protein is CASSQTDRSGNTIYF.

This chain uses TRBV5-1 with TRBJ1-2, with 7 bases fitting TRBD1. V was pared by 4 bases and J by 3 bases, with 6 bases of the junction left unmatched. Per the germline V gene, CDR1 is SGHRS and CDR2 is YFSETQ. This CDR3 region has 14 residues. As DNA, the CDR3 is TGCGCCAGCAGCCCCGGGACAGAACACTATGGCTACACCTTC. As protein: CASSPGTEHYGYTF.

This chain joins TRBV4-3 and TRBJ2-4; D gene ambiguous. V was clipped by 4 bases and J by 10 bases, with 20 bases between them. Germline-derived CDR1 and CDR2 are LGHNA and YSLEER. This CDR3 is 15 amino acids long. Written as DNA, the CDR3 is TGCGCCAGCAGCCCCTATCTCGGTCTCGCCGATATTCAGTACTTC. Translating gives CASSPYLGLADIQYF.

The chain joins TRBV21-1 to TRBJ2-6; TRBD1 is taken as the D call from the table, unchecked against the DNA. TRBV21-1 is assigned pseudogene status. The CDR3 consists of 17 residues. The CDR3 spells CASSKGATDSGANVLTF. The CDR3 DNA reads TGTGCCAGCAGCAAAGGGGCCACCGACTCTGGGGCCAACGTCCTGACTTTC.

The rearrangement joins TRBV4-1 to TRBJ1-1; TRBD1 matches 12 bases. V lost 3 bases to trimming and J lost 11 bases; unmatched junction nucleotides: 10. The CDR3 has 15 amino acids. The germline V gene has CDR1 MGHRA and CDR2 YSYEKL. CDR3 protein: CASSHPARDRGLAFF. CDR3 coding DNA: TGCGCCAGCAGCCACCCCGCCCGGGACAGGGGGCTGGCTTTCTTT.

This clone appeared a few times. This chain joins TRBV2 and TRBJ1-5; TRBD1 aligns across 7 bases. The germline V gene has CDR1 SNHLY and CDR2 FYNNEI. CDR3 length equals 13 residues. V lost 7 bases, J lost 6 bases, and 6 bases stayed unmatched. The CDR3 bases are TGTGCCAGCACGGGACAGTTGGGTCAGCCCCAGCATTTT. Translated: CASTGQLGQPQHF.

This chain joins TRBV28 and TRBJ1-3, with D hard to call. Germline V gene sequence: CDR1 MDHEN, CDR2 SYDVKM. The CDR3 is 14 amino acids. Trimming removed 1 base from V and 8 bases from J, with 12 bases in between. The CDR3 DNA follows: TGTGCCAGCAGTTTATCGGCCCCCCAGGACACCATATATTTT. Its translation: CASSLSAPQDTIYF.

J is TRBJ2-1 and V is TRBV18; 10 nucleotides align to TRBD2. With V trimmed by 3 bases and J by 7 bases, 3 bases remained unmatched. There are 14 residues in the CDR3. Germline V CDR1 and CDR2: KGHSH, LQKENI. The CDR3 DNA reads as TGTGCCAGCTCACCTCTAGCGGGAGATAATGAGCAGTTCTTC. It specifies CASSPLAGDNEQFF.

This chain connects TRBV28 to TRBJ2-3; 11 bases are shared with TRBD1. This CDR3 has 15 residues. Germline V gives CDR1 MDHEN, CDR2 SYDVKM. Losses at the gene ends were 3 bases for V and 14 bases for J; bases not matched to a gene: 13. The CDR3: CASSFPRTGGALLYF. CDR3 in DNA: TGTGCCAGCAGTTTCCCCCGGACAGGGGGCGCGTTACTGTATTTT.

The chain recombines TRBV15 with TRBJ2-7; a possible D gene is TRBD1 (6 bases). The germline V and J ends were trimmed by 4 bases and 5 bases, with 15 bases remaining between them. This CDR3 is built from 14 residues. From germline, CDR1 is LNHNV and CDR2 YYDKDF (reference sequence). The chain's CDR3 is CATSTAQGSHEQYF. The CDR3 bases are TGTGCCACCAGCACAGCTCAGGGGTCCCACGAGCAGTACTTC.

The V gene is TRBV6-5, the J gene TRBJ2-1; 7 positions agree with TRBD2. Germline loops: CDR1 MNHEY, CDR2 SVGAGI. The CDR3 spans 13 residues. J lost 2 bases, V lost 8 bases, and 3 bases had no gene match. CDR3 in amino acids: CASRAGPYNEQFF. CDR3 bases: TGTGCCAGCCGAGCGGGGCCCTACAATGAGCAGTTCTTC.

A single count supports this clone. V and J are TRBV11-2 and TRBJ2-2; 9 bases fit TRBD2. V trimming: 1 base; J trimming: 2 bases; junction bases outside the gene matches: 11. Per germline, CDR1 SGHAT and CDR2 FQNNGV. The CDR3 spans 19 residues. This CDR3 reads CASSLAGYGTSRNTGELFF. The CDR3 DNA reads as TGTGCCAGCAGCTTAGCGGGCTACGGGACTAGCAGAAACACCGGGGAGCTGTTTTTT. The variable domain in full, with the rest retrieved from reference TRBV11-2 and TRBJ2-2, is EAGVAQSPRYKIIEKRQSVAFWCNPISGHATLYWYQQILGQGPKLLIQFQNNGVVDDSQLPKDRFSAERLKGVDSTLKIQPAKLEDSAVYLCASSLAGYGTSRNTGELFFGEGSRLTVL.